A selection of T cell receptor beta chains follows, all from one sample in a study of graft-versus-host responses after intestinal transplantation. This table comes from immunoSEQ multiplex PCR, and its TCRdb copy is limited to in-frame clones, with some not included. The sample has about 54,000 clones, about 90% seen once; the top ten hold less than 6.5%. The sequencing here drew on PBMCs, taken roughly 680 days after intestinal transplant. The receptors stem from a human patient who received an intestinal transplant, so some T cells may come from the graft donor. The CDR3 runs from the conserved cysteine through the conserved F or W. The D gene is left open where the match is weak. Expanded clones get a size class; other rows say once, few or many, or leave the size out.

>.|few|TRBV2|TRBJ2-1
TGTGCCAGTCTCCCCCCGACGGGCTCGGGCGAGCAGTTCTTC
CASLPPTGSGEQFF
>.|.|TRBV21-1|TRBJ2-5
TGTGCCAGCAGCAAAAGTGGGGGGGGCCAAGAGACCCAGTACTTC
CASSKSGGGQETQYF
>.|.|TRBV7-9|TRBJ2-1
TGTGCCAGAAGTATCTCCTACAATGAGCAGTTCTTC
CARSISYNEQFF
>TRBD1|.|TRBV16|TRBJ1-2
TGTGCCAGCAGCCGAACTATTACAGGGGACTATGGCTACACCTTC
CASSRTITGDYGYTF
>TRBD2|.|TRBV6-5|TRBJ2-1
TGTGCCAGCAGTTGGGAAGGACTAGGCTACAATGAGCAGTTCTTC
CASSWEGLGYNEQFF
>TRBD2|.|TRBV30|TRBJ2-3
TGTGCCTGGAACGCTGGACTATCTGGTTGGCGGGGGAGAAGAAAAAGCACAGATACGCAGTATTTT
CAWNAGLSGWRGRRKSTDTQYF
>.|.|TRBV7-9|TRBJ1-2
TGTGCCAGCAGCTCCTCATCGGGGAACTATGGCTACACCTTC
CASSSSSGNYGYTF
>.|.|TRBV19|TRBJ1-2
TGTGCCAGTAGTATCCCTGACGGGTTATATGGCTACACCTTC
CASSIPDGLYGYTF
>.|.|TRBV6-5|TRBJ1-6
TGTGCCAGCAGTTACTTGGCGGGTTTCGAAAATTCACCCCTCCACTTT
CASSYLAGFENSPLHF
>TRBD2|.|TRBV5-1|TRBJ2-5
TGCGCCAGCAGCTTGAAACTAGCGGGGGGATTCAGACAAGAGACCCAGTACTTC
CASSLKLAGGFRQETQYF
>TRBD1|.|TRBV5-1|TRBJ2-3
TGCGCCAGCAGCTCTGGACAGGGCGGAGATACGCAGTATTTT
CASSSGQGGDTQYF
>.|.|TRBV4-2|TRBJ2-1
TGTGCCAGCAGACCCCGGGGGTCCTACAATGAGCAGTTCTTC
CASRPRGSYNEQFF
>.|.|TRBV6-1|TRBJ1-2
TGTGCCAGCAGTGTTCAGGGACGGGATGGCTACACCTTC
CASSVQGRDGYTF
>.|.|TRBV5-6|TRBJ2-7
TGTGCCAGCAGCTTGGGGCTCGCCTCCTACGAGCAGTACTTC
CASSLGLASYEQYF